This T cell receptor beta chain was sequenced in a study of blood T cells in healthy people across ages. Whenever a sample was processed, at least 6 million PBMCs were isolated. This CDR3 is 12 amino acids long. Trimming took off 5 bases at V and 1 base at J, with 9 bases between the two ends. Germline V lookup: CDR1 DFQATT, CDR2 SNEGSKA (reference sequence). Then a second PCR, running about 6 to 12 cycles, was carried out with a sample-barcoded 5' primer and a J-beta primer mix. One entry per CDR3 protein, called by TCRdb with MiXCR from the 5' RACE reads. Of about 680,000 distinct CDR3 sequences listed, around half were seen once; the top ten hold roughly a third.

Source material: blood. The rearrangement uses TRBV20-1 and TRBJ2-7; perhaps TRBD2 as D (6 bases). The clonotype originates from a woman in her sixties or seventies in good health. CDR3 amino acids: CSAWRESYEQYF. The CDR3, as DNA: TGCAGTGCTTGGCGGGAATCCTACGAGCAGTACTTC.